Listed here is a single TCR beta chain. This receptor's antigen is unknown. Base-call qualities are not available, and no considerably larger clone is one nucleotide away. The library was prepared using the immunoSEQ multiplex PCR assay. TCRdb mirrors the immuneACCESS table, restricted to in-frame sequences. Some clones are absent from its copies; in checked studies, under half trace to an unresolved V gene, and the reason for the others is unknown. Here the sample has 65,000 to 85,000 clones; around nine tenths occur a single time. The leading ten clones occupy approximately 0.2% of the sample. Reading from cysteine to phenylalanine, the CDR3 counts 13 amino acids. The entry retains the CDR3 DNA only, 39 bases that are in frame from base 1. CDR1 is given as MNHEY and CDR2 as SVGAGI, both from the germline V gene. The germline ends are 12 bases apart after V is trimmed by 8 bases and J by 1 base. The sample belongs to a study of T cell changes during pregnancy in multiple sclerosis (dated by TCRdb to about 2019). Study-level background: The study looked at changes in the T cell repertoire across pregnancy in women with multiple sclerosis.

Sample: CD4+ T cells from peripheral blood mononuclear cells, taken before pregnancy. This TCR was sampled from a female donor with multiple sclerosis, enrolled in a pregnancy study. The receptor chain draws on TRBV6-5 and TRBJ2-7; tentative D gene TRBD2, with 6 bases matching. The CDR3 protein sequence reads: CASVEEGSYEQYF. The DNA reads TGTGCCAGCGTGGAGGAGGGATCCTACGAGCAGTACTTC.